The source of this TCR beta chain is a study of shared clonotypes between healthy human individuals (TCRdb year 2020). Describing the broader study: The cohort comprised a couple of women and three men aged 18 to 49 years. For each donor, CD4 naive and CD4 memory were each given three plates, CD8 naive was given two plates, and CD8 memory was given one plate. To estimate repertoire size and how much clonotypes are shared between individuals, the study performed deep sequencing of blood TCR repertoires from a few healthy adults. To increase sequencing depth and limit assay-specific biases, different laboratories used diverse techniques to prepare libraries and sequence TCR repertoires. Leukapheresis yielded between about 0.9 and 9.5 billion PBMCs per donor.

Here V drops 5 bases and J drops 1 base, and the junction holds 7 bases not matched to any gene. As encoded in the germline V gene (reference sequence), CDR1 is MNHEY while CDR2 is SMNVEV. The cysteine opens and the phenylalanine closes a CDR3 of 16 amino acids. The CDR3 DNA has 48 bases and is translated from base 1. Concerning this clone: Its antigen is currently not known. Per-base qualities were not stored, and no clone one base away is much larger. Distinct nucleotide sequences in the sample also encode this CDR3.

Findings and caveats that apply to the study as a whole: Sampling was restricted to blood, and TCR repertoires in tissues likely differ from the TCR repertoires found in blood. When a handful of donors were compared, the shared fraction of clonotypes was 5% to 6.5% for naive CD4, approximately 3.5% for naive CD8, 2% to 2.5% for memory CD4, and roughly 0.4% for memory CD8. Higher generation probabilities were observed for clonotypes shared by all four sorted-subset donors than for non-shared clonotypes. Rarefaction of sorted-subset datasets indicated incomplete sequencing despite the large sequencing depth. The genetic and exposure-history diversity represented was limited by the small number of donors. Pairwise subsampling led to the expectation that sequencing depth would affect the degree of clonotype sharing among donors. Naive subsets generally had larger estimated clonotype richness than memory subsets.

CD8 naive samples were CD45RO-negative cells positively selected for CCR7, giving a CD45RA+CCR7+ population that excluded TemRA cells. The donors were healthy, HIV-negative adults who had no recently reported acute infections or vaccinations. Only Caucasian adults living in Nashville, Tennessee, USA were represented among the donors. Blood was collected by leukapheresis, and PBMCs were isolated by Ficoll-Histopaque density gradient centrifugation and then cryopreserved in liquid nitrogen vapor phase. Analytical flow cytometry was used to check the purity and quantity of each magnetically sorted T cell population. Genomic DNA was isolated from every sorted fraction and measured by UV absorbance on a Nanodrop 2000c. Using the deep immunoSEQ assay, multiplex PCR amplified TCR CDR3 regions from genomic DNA. For each cell subset, the extracted genomic DNA was distributed evenly across all wells of several immunoSEQ 96-well plates, and each plate served as one replicate. For sorted subsets, approximately 200 ng of genomic DNA, equivalent to around 31,000 T cell genomes, went into each replicate PCR. Purified libraries were measured with a Qubit 3.0 fluorometer, size-checked on a Bioanalyzer 2100, and measured again with the KAPA Library Quantification kit. A separate single-read 150-cycle Illumina NextSeq 550 flow cell was used to sequence each immunoSEQ 96-well plate. The authors' analysis ran thus. Because the immunoSEQ output held only junctional sequences and lacked quality scores, the filtering could not match the filtering applied to full-length reads. To assign V/J genes and CDR3, sequences were annotated against IMGT germline references using PyIR, a Python wrapper for IgBLAST v1.9. Reads were filtered out if the reads had weak V/J assignments (E-value above 1e-6), no CDR3, stop codons, out-of-frame junctions, or ambiguous translated residues. V3J clonotypes were defined as sequences sharing the same inferred V gene, J gene, and CDR3 amino acid sequence. The percentage overlap between two repertoires was calculated by dividing the number of shared unique clonotypes by the size of the smaller repertoire. Repertoire richness was assessed with RTK rarefaction, the Chao1 estimator, and Recon v2.1 estimates of unobserved clonotypes. OLGA was used to compute generation probabilities for all TCRbeta clonotypes that the gDNA method yielded from a handful of donors. Entries here come from immuneACCESS through TCRdb and include only in-frame sequences with V and J called. Some clones fail to appear in such tables; in the studies checked, an unresolved V gene covers under half of the shortfall, and the cause of the remainder is unknown. Clone size and V and J calls were adopted from that table, with D and trimming inferred from the DNA. For this sample there are about 2 million clones; less than 95% appear just once. Around 1.1% of the sample comes from the top ten.

The clonotype comes from a young man in good health. The receptor chain draws on TRBV27 and TRBJ2-3, with 9 bases in between that match TRBD2. Source material: naive CD8+ T cells sorted from blood. The cell subset or site label for this specimen denotes: CD45RA+CCR7+. The DNA sequence follows: TGTGCCAGCAGTCTCATCTCTAGCGGGGGCACAGATACGCAGTATTTT. It specifies CASSLISSGGTDTQYF.